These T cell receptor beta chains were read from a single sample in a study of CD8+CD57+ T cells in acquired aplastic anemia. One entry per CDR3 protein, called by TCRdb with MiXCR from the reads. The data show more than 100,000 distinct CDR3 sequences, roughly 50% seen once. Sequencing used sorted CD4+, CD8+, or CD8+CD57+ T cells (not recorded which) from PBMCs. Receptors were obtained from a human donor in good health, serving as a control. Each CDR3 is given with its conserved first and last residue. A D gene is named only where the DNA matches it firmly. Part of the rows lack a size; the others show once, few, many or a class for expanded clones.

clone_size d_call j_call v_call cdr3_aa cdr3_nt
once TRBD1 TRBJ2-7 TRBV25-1 CASSQENRGEQYF TGTGCCAGCAGCCAAGAGAACAGGGGCGAGCAGTACTTC
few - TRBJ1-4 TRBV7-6 CASSPRGNEKLFF TGTGCCAGCAGCCCTCGTGGTAATGAAAAACTGTTTTTT
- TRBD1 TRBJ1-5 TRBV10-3 CAISTGGASVQHF TGTGCCATCAGCACAGGGGGCGCATCGGTCCAGCATTTT
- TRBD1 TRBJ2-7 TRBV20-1 CSAREGQGAYEQYF TGCAGTGCTAGAGAGGGACAGGGGGCCTACGAGCAGTACTTC
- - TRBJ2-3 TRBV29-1 CSVGPDTQYF TGCAGCGTTGGGCCAGATACGCAGTATTTT
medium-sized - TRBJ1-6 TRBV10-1 CASRADRSSYNSPLHF TGCGCCAGCAGGGCCGACAGGAGCTCCTATAATTCACCCCTCCACTTT
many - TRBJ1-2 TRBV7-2 CASSILDPRGGYTF TGTGCCAGCAGCATCCTAGACCCTCGCGGTGGCTACACCTTC
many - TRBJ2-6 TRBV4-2 CASSQTASSGANVLTF TGTGCCAGCAGTCAAACAGCAAGCTCTGGGGCCAACGTCCTGACTTTC
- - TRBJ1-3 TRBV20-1 CSATDSGNTIYF TGCAGTGCGACAGACTCTGGAAACACCATATATTTT
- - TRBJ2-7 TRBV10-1 CARASNSYEQYF TGCGCCAGAGCGTCCAACTCCTACGAGCAGTACTTC
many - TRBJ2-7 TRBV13 CASSSSREQYF TGTGCCAGCAGCTCGTCTAGGGAGCAGTACTTC
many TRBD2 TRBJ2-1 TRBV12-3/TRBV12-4 CASSPGGAGWRNEQFF TGTGCCAGCAGCCCCGGGGGAGCGGGGTGGAGGAATGAGCAGTTCTTC
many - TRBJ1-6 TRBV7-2 CASSFNTGGGLNSPLHF TGTGCCAGCAGCTTCAATACGGGGGGAGGGCTTAATTCACCCCTCCACTTT
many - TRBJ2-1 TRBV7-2 CASSGGPGYNEQFF TGTGCCAGCAGCGGGGGTCCGGGATACAATGAGCAGTTCTTC
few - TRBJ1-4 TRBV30 CAWRTVEKLFF TGTGCCTGGAGGACGGTGGAAAAACTGTTTTTT
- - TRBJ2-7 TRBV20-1 CSARPTGKTYEQYF TGCAGTGCTAGACCTACAGGAAAGACCTACGAGCAGTACTTC
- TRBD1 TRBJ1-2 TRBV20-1 CSARKSGTDGNYGYAF TGCAGTGCTCGCAAGAGCGGGACAGACGGTAACTATGGCTACGCCTTC
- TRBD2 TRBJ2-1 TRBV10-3 CAISEASGGPYNEQFF TGTGCCATCAGTGAGGCTAGCGGGGGCCCCTACAATGAGCAGTTCTTC
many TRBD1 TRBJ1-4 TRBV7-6 CASSLTGNGEKLFF TGTGCCAGCAGCCTGACAGGGAATGGCGAAAAACTGTTTTTT
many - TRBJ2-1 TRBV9 CASSVIWYGGGPNNEQFF TGTGCCAGCAGCGTAATATGGTATGGGGGGGGCCCGAACAATGAGCAGTTCTTC
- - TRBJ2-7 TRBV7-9 CASSPVLEQYF TGTGCCAGCAGCCCCGTTTTAGAGCAGTACTTC
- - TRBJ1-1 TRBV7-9 CASSLAFNPNTEAFF TGTGCCAGCAGCTTAGCGTTCAACCCGAACACTGAAGCTTTCTTT
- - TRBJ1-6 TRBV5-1 CASSLGLGENSPLHF TGCGCCAGCAGCTTGGGTCTCGGGGAGAATTCACCCCTCCACTTT
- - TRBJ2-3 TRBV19 CASSRSTSTDTQYF TGTGCCAGTAGTCGGTCAACTAGCACAGATACGCAGTATTTT
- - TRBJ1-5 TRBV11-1 CASSLSKGKSNQPQHF TGTGCCAGCAGCTTAAGTAAGGGAAAATCGAATCAGCCCCAGCATTTT
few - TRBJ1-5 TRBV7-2 CASSPERYQPQHF TGTGCCAGCAGCCCGGAGAGATATCAGCCCCAGCATTTT
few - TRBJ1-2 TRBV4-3 CASSQVTRDLKGYTF TGCGCCAGCAGCCAAGTCACTCGGGACCTCAAGGGCTACACCTTC
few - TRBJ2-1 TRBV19 CASRFSYNEQFF TGTGCCAGTAGGTTCTCCTACAATGAGCAGTTCTTC
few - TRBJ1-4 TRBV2 CASMVREEKLFF TGTGCCAGCATGGTGCGGGAGGAAAAACTGTTTTTT
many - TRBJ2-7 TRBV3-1 CASSQDRGEQYF TGTGCCAGCAGCCAAGACCGGGGCGAGCAGTACTTC
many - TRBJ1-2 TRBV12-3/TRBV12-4 CASSLRAKGYGYTF TGTGCCAGCAGTTTGCGGGCCAAGGGCTATGGCTACACCTTC
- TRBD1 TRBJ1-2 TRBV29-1 CSVSDRGPGGYTF TGCAGCGTGTCGGACAGGGGGCCAGGAGGCTACACCTTC
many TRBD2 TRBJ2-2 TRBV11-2 CASSLDLAGGKVAGELFF TGTGCCAGCAGCTTAGATCTAGCGGGGGGAAAGGTAGCCGGGGAGCTGTTTTTT
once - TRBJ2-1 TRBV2 CASGLGNEQFF TGTGCCAGCGGGCTCGGGAATGAGCAGTTCTTC
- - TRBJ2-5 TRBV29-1 CSAMEYRGMGTQYF TGCAGTGCTATGGAATACCGGGGCATGGGGACCCAGTACTTC
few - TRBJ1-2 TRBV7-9 CASSPGRGHYGYTF TGTGCCAGCAGCCCCGGGAGGGGCCATTATGGCTACACCTTC
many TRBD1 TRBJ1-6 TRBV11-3 CASSPGTGFPNSPLHF TGTGCCAGCAGCCCAGGGACAGGGTTTCCTAATTCACCCCTCCACTTT
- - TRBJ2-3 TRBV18 CASSPPLGTSTDTQYF TGTGCCAGCTCACCTCCGCTCGGGACTAGCACAGATACGCAGTATTTT
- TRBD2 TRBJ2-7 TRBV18 CASLARLAGGSTYEQYF TGTGCCAGCTTGGCGAGGTTGGCGGGGGGGAGTACCTACGAGCAGTACTTC
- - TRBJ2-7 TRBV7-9 CASSSLGGTSSYEQYF TGTGCCAGCAGCTCCCTTGGGGGGACGAGCTCCTACGAGCAGTACTTC
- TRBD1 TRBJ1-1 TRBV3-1 CASSPRDRVNAEAFF TGTGCCAGCAGCCCCCGGGACAGGGTGAACGCTGAAGCTTTCTTT
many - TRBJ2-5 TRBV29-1 CSADLGAGTQYF TGCAGCGCTGATCTTGGGGCTGGGACCCAGTACTTC
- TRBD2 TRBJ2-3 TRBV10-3 CAITRWERGGTDTQYF TGTGCCATCACCCGTTGGGAGCGGGGGGGCACAGATACGCAGTATTTT
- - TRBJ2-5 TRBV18 CASRGTIQETQYF TGTGCCAGCAGGGGGACTATCCAAGAGACCCAGTACTTC
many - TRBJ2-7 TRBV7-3 CASSLGGRADEQYF TGTGCCAGCAGCTTAGGTGGTAGGGCGGACGAGCAGTACTTC